The rows below give T cell receptor beta chains drawn from one sample of a study of human T cells and chemical hapten exposure. MiXCR, run by TCRdb on the RACE reads, gives a single entry per CDR3 protein. Found here are around 350,000 distinct CDR3 sequences, around 5.5% of them singletons; the top ten hold 7% to 10%. The source material was whole blood, sampled in connection with sensitization to the hapten diphenylcyclopropenone (DPC). Receptors were obtained from a woman aged 18-30 years with alopecia areata. Some clones in this sample may be carry-over from other donors' samples. Each CDR3 is given with its conserved first and last residue. A D gene is named only where the DNA matches it firmly. Clone size is shown for a subset of rows, as once, few, many or a class of expanded clone.

V	size	D	J	CDR3	DNA
TRBV27	.	TRBD1	TRBJ1-6	CASSTDRVKRSYNSPLHF	TGTGCCAGCAGTACGGACAGGGTAAAGAGGTCCTATAATTCACCCCTCCACTTT
TRBV7-6	.	TRBD1	TRBJ1-3	CASRTGQGTDTIYF	TGTGCCAGCAGGACGGGACAGGGGACAGACACCATATATTTT
TRBV28	many	.	TRBJ1-2	CASSRTQWDYGYTF	TGTGCCAGCAGTAGGACTCAGTGGGACTATGGCTACACCTTC
TRBV7-9	few	TRBD1	TRBJ1-2	CASSGGQNNYGYTF	TGTGCCAGCAGCGGGGGACAGAATAACTATGGCTACACCTTC
TRBV5-1	.	.	TRBJ1-4	CASSSHGAGEKLFF	TGCGCCAGCAGCTCCCACGGGGCGGGTGAAAAACTGTTTTTT
TRBV18	many	TRBD1	TRBJ1-3	CASSPKGAAPGNTIYF	TGTGCCAGCTCACCTAAGGGGGCTGCTCCAGGAAACACCATATATTTT
TRBV5-6	.	TRBD1	TRBJ1-6	CASSRGQTNSPLHF	TGTGCCAGCAGCCGGGGACAGACAAATTCACCCCTCCACTTT
TRBV20-1	many	.	TRBJ2-3	CSARPTSSALTDTQYF	TGCAGTGCTAGACCGACTTCAAGTGCCCTCACAGATACGCAGTATTTT
TRBV2	.	.	TRBJ2-3	CASSEGRAPDTQYF	TGTGCCAGCAGTGAAGGCAGGGCCCCAGATACGCAGTATTTT
TRBV5-1	many	.	TRBJ2-5	CASSLVANQETQYF	TGCGCCAGCAGCTTGGTTGCGAACCAAGAGACCCAGTACTTC
TRBV6-2/TRBV6-3	few	.	TRBJ2-6	CASSSQTGGANVLTF	TGTGCCAGCAGTTCCCAGACCGGCGGGGCCAACGTCCTGACTTTC
TRBV5-1	few	TRBD1	TRBJ1-1	CASSLAQGRGYTEAFF	TGCGCCAGCAGCTTGGCCCAGGGCAGGGGGTACACTGAAGCTTTCTTT
TRBV7-8	many	TRBD1	TRBJ1-4	CASSLARGGFTNEKLFF	TGTGCCAGCAGCTTAGCGAGAGGGGGCTTTACTAATGAAAAACTGTTTTTT
TRBV27	.	TRBD1	TRBJ2-3	CASSLWRQGGVDTQYF	TGTGCCAGCAGTTTATGGAGACAGGGGGGAGTGGATACGCAGTATTTT
TRBV7-9	many	.	TRBJ1-2	CASSRSRVRYGYTF	TGTGCCAGCAGCCGCAGCCGGGTTCGCTATGGCTACACCTTC
TRBV15	.	.	TRBJ1-6	CATSRDPMNSPLHF	TGTGCCACCAGCAGAGACCCCATGAATTCACCCCTCCACTTT
TRBV20-1	few	.	TRBJ2-2	CSASRDGIAGELFF	TGCAGTGCTTCTAGGGATGGGATCGCCGGGGAGCTGTTTTTT
TRBV28	.	TRBD1	TRBJ1-5	CASSYLGGAGNQPQHF	TGTGCCAGCAGTTATTTAGGGGGCGCGGGCAATCAGCCCCAGCATTTT
TRBV7-6	many	.	TRBJ1-1	CASSLGGGEAFF	TGTGCCAGCAGCTTAGGAGGGGGGGAAGCTTTCTTT
TRBV6-2/TRBV6-3	many	TRBD1	TRBJ2-3	CASSRDSSTDTQYF	TGTGCCAGCAGCCGGGACAGTAGCACAGATACGCAGTATTTT
TRBV11-2	many	TRBD2	TRBJ2-3	CASSLGAGITDTQYF	TGTGCCAGCAGCTTAGGAGCGGGGATCACAGATACGCAGTATTTT
TRBV5-1	many	.	TRBJ2-7	CASSLAGTYEQYF	TGTGCCAGCAGCTTAGCAGGGACCTACGAGCAGTACTTC
TRBV6-1	.	.	TRBJ2-2	CASSLKGGTGELFF	TGTGCCAGCAGTCTAAAGGGGGGAACCGGGGAGCTGTTTTTT
TRBV28	once	.	TRBJ1-4	CASSPPGGFSEKLFF	TGTGCCAGCAGCCCTCCAGGAGGCTTCAGTGAAAAACTGTTTTTT
TRBV10-3	many	TRBD1	TRBJ1-2	CAISERHRGRFGYTF	TGTGCCATCAGTGAGAGGCACAGGGGGCGCTTTGGCTACACCTTC
TRBV20-1	many	.	TRBJ1-5	CSARDRYNQPQHF	TGCAGTGCTAGAGATCGGTACAATCAGCCCCAGCATTTT
TRBV11-3	few	.	TRBJ1-3	CASSLSSVSGNTIYF	TGTGCCAGCAGCCTGTCATCGGTCTCTGGAAACACCATATATTTT
TRBV7-7	.	TRBD1	TRBJ2-3	CASSLASDRGRSDTQYF	TGTGCTAGCAGCTTAGCGTCGGACAGGGGGCGTTCAGATACGCAGTATTTT